What follows are 32 T cell receptor beta chains derived from one specimen sequenced in a study of blood T cell repertoires in COVID-19. Sequencing was performed with immunoSEQ multiplex PCR; in TCRdb, only in-frame clones are kept and a portion is missing. The data hold over 150,000 clones, with around 80% observed a single time. Sequenced material: peripheral blood. The receptor source for this set is an elderly woman with active or convalescent COVID-19.

The chain employs TRBV6-5 and TRBJ2-2; D is possibly TRBD2 (6 bases). Germline V gives CDR1 MNHEY, CDR2 SVGAGI. The CDR3 has 14 amino acids. V shed 8 bases and J shed 8 bases, with 18 bases lying between them. DNA of the CDR3: TGTGCCAGCCGGGGGACGGGTAACAGGGGGGAGCTGTTTTTT. Its translation: CASRGTGNRGELFF.

The chain combines TRBV7-9 with TRBJ2-3, with D unresolved. The CDR3 length is 12 residues. Trimming stripped 5 bases from V and 7 bases from J, with 10 bases between. Per the germline V gene, CDR1 is SEHNR and CDR2 is FQNEAQ (reference sequence). CDR3 sequence reads: CASSPTQYTQYF. CDR3 coding DNA: TGTGCCAGCAGCCCGACTCAGTATACGCAGTATTTT.

The chain couples TRBV2 to TRBJ2-6; TRBD2 agrees at 10 bases. V was clipped by 5 bases and J by 3 bases; unmatched bases: 7. Germline CDR1 reads SNHLY; CDR2 reads FYNNEI. CDR3 length: 17 amino acids. The CDR3 here is CASSPQRGGLGANVLTF. The DNA for the CDR3 is TGTGCCAGCAGTCCCCAGCGGGGGGGCCTTGGGGCCAACGTCCTGACTTTC.

J is TRBJ2-3 and V is TRBV7-3, with D possibly matching TRBD2 (5 bases). The length of the CDR3 is 14 residues. V lost 5 bases, J lost 0 bases, and 9 bases lay in between. CDR1 and CDR2 (germline): SGHTA, FQGTGA. CDR3 in amino acids: CASSPRVSTDTQYF. The DNA of the CDR3 is TGTGCCAGCAGCCCGCGGGTTAGCACAGATACGCAGTATTTT.

V is TRBV12-3 or TRBV12-4 and J is TRBJ1-2; D gene unclear. The germline V and J ends were trimmed by 5 bases and 4 bases, with 11 bases remaining between them. CDR3 length: 13 amino acids. The CDR3 protein is CASSGDGIYGYTF. As DNA, the CDR3 is TGTGCCAGCAGTGGCGACGGGATCTATGGCTACACCTTC.

The sample holds one count of this clone. The gene calls are TRBV20-1 and TRBJ1-2; unclear D gene. The CDR3 is made up of 15 amino acids. Germline V gene sequence: CDR1 DFQATT, CDR2 SNEGSKA (reference sequence). Trimming left V 3 bases short and J 5 bases short, with 19 bases between. Here the CDR3 DNA reads TGCAGTGCTAGTGGACTAGGACCAGGTTTTTATGGCTACACCTTC. It encodes CSASGLGPGFYGYTF.

The CDR3 sequence: CASGFTGAEQYF. CDR3 sequence (DNA): TGTGCCAGCGGATTCACAGGGGCCGAGCAGTACTTC. The V gene is TRBV12-3 or TRBV12-4, the J gene TRBJ2-7; 7 nucleotides line up with TRBD1. The CDR3 loop spans 12 amino acids. J gave up 6 bases and V 8 bases, and 7 bases lay outside the gene matches.

V usage is TRBV4-3 and J usage is TRBJ2-3; TRBD1 is a possible D gene (5 bases). The CDR3 totals 17 residues. Germline V CDR1 and CDR2: LGHNA, YSLEER. The V end was cut by 0 bases, the J end by 1 base, with 14 bases between. The CDR3 nucleotides are TGCGCCAGCAGCCAAGAGGGGCCGAACCGAGGCACAGATACGCAGTATTTT. Protein sequence: CASSQEGPNRGTDTQYF.

The V gene is TRBV6-2 or TRBV6-3, the J gene TRBJ1-4, with D perhaps matching TRBD1 (6 bases). The V gene lost 2 bases and the J gene lost 2 bases, with 12 bases spanning the gap. CDR3 size: 16 residues. Germline-derived CDR1 and CDR2 are MNHEY and SVGEGT. Written as DNA, the CDR3 is TGTGCCAGCAGTTACCCAACAGGGCGTACTAATGAAAAACTGTTTTTT. It yields the protein CASSYPTGRTNEKLFF.

The chain couples TRBV5-8 to TRBJ1-2; D possibly corresponds to TRBD1 (6 bases). Between the trimmed V and J ends, which lost 2 bases and 4 bases, there was a span of 9 bases. The germline V gene encodes CDR1 SGHTS and CDR2 YDEGEE. The CDR3 runs to 13 residues. CDR3 bases: TGTGCCAGCAGCTTTACAGGGCCCTATGGCTACACCTTC. Its translation is CASSFTGPYGYTF.

V and J are TRBV7-9 and TRBJ1-5, with a weak D call TRBD1 (5 bases). Germline CDR1 reads SEHNR; CDR2 reads FQNEAQ (reference sequence). The CDR3 has 14 residues. The ends were cut back, 5 bases at V and 0 bases at J, with 8 bases in the middle. The CDR3 is CASSHDSSNQPQHF. CDR3 nucleotide sequence: TGTGCCAGCAGCCATGACAGTAGCAATCAGCCCCAGCATTTT.

The chain links TRBV7-2 to TRBJ1-2; D gene unclear. The CDR3 length is 14 residues. Germline-derived CDR1 and CDR2 are SGHTA and FQGNSA. The V and J ends lost 1 base and 4 bases respectively, with 10 bases between them. CDR3 region: CASSLEGALYGYTF. In DNA form, the CDR3 reads TGTGCCAGCAGCTTAGAGGGAGCCCTCTATGGCTACACCTTC.

This clone was observed a handful of times. The CDR3: CASSRTGQLNTEAFF. The CDR3 region has the DNA TGTGCCAGCTCGCGAACGGGACAGCTTAACACTGAAGCTTTCTTT. This chain connects TRBV18 to TRBJ1-1; TRBD1 aligns across 7 bases. Germline CDR1 is KGHSH and CDR2 is LQKENI. The CDR3 totals 15 residues. Trimming cost V 6 bases and J 2 bases; bases outside gene matches: 9.

This chain links TRBV19 with TRBJ2-3, with 9 nucleotides matching TRBD2. The V gene's germline CDR1 is LNHDA and CDR2 SQIVND (reference sequence). The V segment lost 6 bases and the J segment 4 bases; nucleotides outside the gene matches: 5. The CDR3 length is 14 residues. CDR3 DNA: TGTGCCAGTAGACCTAGCGGGGTTTCAGATACGCAGTATTTT. This translates into CASRPSGVSDTQYF.

This rearrangement joins TRBV4-3 to TRBJ1-1, with no clear D. The CDR3 runs 16 residues. Germline loops: CDR1 LGHNA, CDR2 YSLEER. V was pared by 1 base and J by 1 base, with 13 bases between. CDR3 sequence: CASSQAPGDSNTEAFF. The CDR3 coding sequence is TGCGCCAGCAGCCAAGCACCGGGAGATTCGAACACTGAAGCTTTCTTT.

This chain connects TRBV11-3 to TRBJ2-7, with 9 bases identical to TRBD1. Looked up from germline, CDR1 is SGHNT and CDR2 is YENEEA. This CDR3 has 15 amino acids. V dropped 5 bases and J dropped 3; count of bases not matched to a gene: 8. Written as DNA, the CDR3 is TGTGCCAGCAGCCCCCGACAGGGGGAAAACTACGAGCAGTACTTC. As protein: CASSPRQGENYEQYF.

The chain carries TRBV27 and TRBJ2-6; TRBD1 is a possible D gene (6 bases). The CDR3 is made up of 16 amino acids. Trimming removed 1 base at V and 4 bases at J, with 11 bases between. Looked up from germline, CDR1 is MNHEY and CDR2 is SMNVEV (reference sequence). The CDR3 protein is CASSLLSGVGANVLTF. CDR3 in DNA: TGTGCCAGCAGTTTATTATCAGGGGTCGGGGCCAACGTCCTGACTTTC.

This sequence joins TRBV6-5 and TRBJ2-7, with 7 bases identical to TRBD1. This CDR3 has 15 residues. From germline, CDR1 is MNHEY and CDR2 SVGAGI. With V trimmed by 0 bases and J by 2 bases, 4 bases remained unmatched. The CDR3 DNA reads TGTGCCAGCAGTTACTCCTGGACAGGAACCTACGAGCAGTACTTC. It is translated as CASSYSWTGTYEQYF.

This clone has only one observation. The chain recombines TRBV27 with TRBJ1-1; weak D call: TRBD1 (6 bases). The CDR3 has 16 amino acids. Per germline, CDR1 MNHEY and CDR2 SMNVEV (reference sequence). Deletions cut 2 bases from V and 4 bases from J, with 17 bases between. Written as DNA, the CDR3 is TGTGCCAGCAGTTTAGGACCCCAGGGGCGGGTCACTGAAGCTTTCTTT. As protein: CASSLGPQGRVTEAFF.

The chain employs TRBV6-6 and TRBJ1-4; D is uncertain. The germline gives CDR1 MNHNY, CDR2 SVGAGI (reference sequence). The CDR3 is made up of 14 amino acids. Trimming left V 1 base short and J 5 bases short, with 8 bases between. This chain's CDR3 is CASSYLGGNEKLFF. The CDR3 DNA sequence: TGTGCCAGCAGTTACTTGGGAGGCAATGAAAAACTGTTTTTT.

The table lists this clone with a few counts. V usage is TRBV9 and J usage is TRBJ1-6; TRBD1 aligns across 10 bases. The CDR3 has 16 residues. CDR1 and CDR2 (germline): SGDLS, YYNGEE. The junction had 6 bases not matched to a gene; V was cut back by 0 bases and J by 9 bases. The CDR3, as DNA: TGTGCCAGCAGCGTAGGTGGACAGGGGGTGGGTTCACCCCTCCACTTT. The encoded protein is CASSVGGQGVGSPLHF.

The J gene is TRBJ1-1, the V gene TRBV6-5, with TRBD1 matching 8 bases. The V and J ends lost 6 bases and 8 bases, in that order; junction bases with no gene match: 11. CDR1 and CDR2 (germline): MNHEY, SVGAGI. The CDR3 runs 14 residues. The DNA of the CDR3 is TGTGCCAGCAGACAACAACTTACAGGGGGAGAAGCTTTCTTT. Amino acid sequence: CASRQQLTGGEAFF.

The chain couples TRBV6-6 to TRBJ1-5; 7 bases map to TRBD1. V dropped 4 bases and J dropped 5; count of bases not matched to a gene: 5. This CDR3 spans 14 amino acids. Germline CDR1 and CDR2: MNHNY and SVGAGI (reference sequence). The CDR3 region is CASSWGRGDQPQHF. The CDR3 region has the DNA TGTGCCAGCAGTTGGGGCAGGGGGGATCAGCCCCAGCATTTT.

This chain joins TRBV6-2 or TRBV6-3 and TRBJ2-3; TRBD2 matches 9 bases. The J segment lost 2 bases and the V segment lost 4 bases, leaving 16 bases of the junction unmatched. Germline values: CDR1 MNHEY, CDR2 SVGEGT. This CDR3 contains 19 residues. This chain's CDR3 is CASSSPPGRSGGFTDTQYF. In DNA, the CDR3 is TGTGCCAGCAGTTCACCTCCCGGGAGAAGCGGGGGGTTCACAGATACGCAGTATTTT.

The gene calls are TRBV19 and TRBJ1-4; possibly TRBD1 for D (5 bases). Trimming stripped 0 bases from V and 4 bases from J, with 12 bases between. The CDR3 spans 16 residues. CDR1 LNHDA and CDR2 SQIVND come from the germline V gene (reference sequence). The CDR3 loop is CASSIETPGNNEKLFF. Here the CDR3 DNA reads TGTGCCAGTAGTATAGAAACCCCAGGGAATAATGAAAAACTGTTTTTT.

This clone appeared once. The chain is built from TRBV6-5 and TRBJ2-7, with D maybe TRBD1 (5 bases). The germline V and J ends were trimmed by 3 bases and 3 bases, with 9 bases remaining between them. This CDR3 has 13 amino acids. From germline, CDR1 is MNHEY and CDR2 SVGAGI. The CDR3 DNA reads as TGTGCCAGCAGTTATAGGCAGGGCTACGAGCAGTACTTC. Translation: CASSYRQGYEQYF.

The sample holds a few counts of this clone. The V gene is TRBV5-6, the J gene TRBJ1-1; TRBD1 is a possible D gene (5 bases). With 4 bases removed from V and 5 bases from J, the gap between germline ends came to 15 bases. The V gene's germline CDR1 is SGHDT and CDR2 YYEEEE. This CDR3 region has 14 residues. The CDR3 bases are TGTGCCAGCAGCCCACAGGTCACCGGGACTGAAGCTTTCTTT. Its translation: CASSPQVTGTEAFF.

In this sample, this clone turned up once. The chain carries TRBV2 and TRBJ1-5; 7 bases align to TRBD1. V shed 6 bases, J shed 4 bases, and the junction held 9 bases outside the gene matches. The germline V gene encodes CDR1 SNHLY and CDR2 FYNNEI. The CDR3 has 15 residues. CDR3 sequence: CASRSAGTENQPQHF. CDR3 coding DNA: TGTGCCAGCAGATCAGCCGGGACAGAGAATCAGCCCCAGCATTTT.

This clone occurred many times. The gene calls are TRBV6-5 and TRBJ1-5; D unresolved. The CDR3 contains 15 residues. V lost 0 bases to trimming and J lost 3 bases, with 9 bases between them. Germline-derived CDR1 and CDR2 are MNHEY and SVGAGI. The CDR3, as DNA: TGTGCCAGCAGTTACTCGGGCCAGATCAATCAGCCCCAGCATTTT. Translating gives CASSYSGQINQPQHF.

V usage is TRBV5-6 and J usage is TRBJ2-2, with 9 bases aligning to TRBD1. CDR1 is SGHDT, CDR2 YYEEEE, per germline. V gave up 2 bases and J gave up 3 bases; unmatched junction bases: 11. The CDR3 runs 18 residues. CDR3 loop: CASSLTTGQGPYTGELFF. DNA for the CDR3: TGTGCCAGCAGCTTAACTACCGGACAGGGGCCGTACACCGGGGAGCTGTTTTTT.

This chain connects TRBV10-3 to TRBJ2-2, with 9 bases identical to TRBD2. This CDR3 has 15 residues. V shed 10 bases, J shed 0 bases, and the junction held 6 bases outside the gene matches. Germline lookup yields CDR1 ENHRY and CDR2 SYGVKD. Here the CDR3 reads CATRIAGANTGELFF. The DNA of the CDR3 is TGTGCCACCCGGATAGCGGGGGCGAACACCGGGGAGCTGTTTTTT.

The rearrangement links TRBV5-1 to TRBJ2-1, with 7 bases aligning to TRBD1. Per germline, CDR1 SGHRS and CDR2 YFSETQ. V lost 0 bases to trimming and J lost 5 bases; unmatched junction nucleotides: 8. The CDR3 extends over 16 amino acids. The CDR3 nucleotides are TGCGCCAGCAGCTTGGTCGCTGTACAGGGGCACAATGAGCAGTTCTTC. This sequence encodes CASSLVAVQGHNEQFF.